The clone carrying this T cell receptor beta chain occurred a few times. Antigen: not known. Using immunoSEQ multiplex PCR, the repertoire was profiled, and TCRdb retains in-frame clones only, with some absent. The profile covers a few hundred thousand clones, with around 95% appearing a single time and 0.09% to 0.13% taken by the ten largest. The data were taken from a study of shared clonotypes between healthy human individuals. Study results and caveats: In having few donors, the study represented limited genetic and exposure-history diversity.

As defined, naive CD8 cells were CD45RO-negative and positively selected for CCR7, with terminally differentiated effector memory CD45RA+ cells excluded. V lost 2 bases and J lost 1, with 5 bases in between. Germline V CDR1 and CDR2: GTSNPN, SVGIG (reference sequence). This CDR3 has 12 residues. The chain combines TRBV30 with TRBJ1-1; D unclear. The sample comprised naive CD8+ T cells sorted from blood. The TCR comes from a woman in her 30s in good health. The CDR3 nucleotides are TGTGCCTGGAGTTACGGGAACACTGAAGCTTTCTTT. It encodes CAWSYGNTEAFF.